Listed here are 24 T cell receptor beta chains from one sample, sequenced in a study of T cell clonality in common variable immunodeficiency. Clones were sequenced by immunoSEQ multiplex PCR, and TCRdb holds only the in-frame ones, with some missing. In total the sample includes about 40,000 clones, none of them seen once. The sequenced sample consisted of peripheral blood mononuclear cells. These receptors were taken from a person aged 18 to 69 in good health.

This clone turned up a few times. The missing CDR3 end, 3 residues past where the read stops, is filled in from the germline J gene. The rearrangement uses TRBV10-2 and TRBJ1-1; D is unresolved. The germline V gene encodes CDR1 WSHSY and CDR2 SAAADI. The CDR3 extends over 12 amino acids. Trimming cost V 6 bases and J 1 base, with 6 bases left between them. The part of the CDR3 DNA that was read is TGCGCCAGCAGCTTCAGGAACACTGAA. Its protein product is CASSFRNTE. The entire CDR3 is CASSFRNTEAFF.

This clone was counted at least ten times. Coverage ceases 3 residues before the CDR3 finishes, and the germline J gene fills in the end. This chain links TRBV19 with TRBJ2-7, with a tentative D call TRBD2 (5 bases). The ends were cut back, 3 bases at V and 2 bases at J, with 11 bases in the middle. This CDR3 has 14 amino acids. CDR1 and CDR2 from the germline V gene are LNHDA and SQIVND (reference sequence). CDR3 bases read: TGTGCCAGTAGTATCCAAAGCGGCCCCTACGAG. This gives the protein CASSIQSGPYE. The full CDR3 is CASSIQSGPYEQYF.

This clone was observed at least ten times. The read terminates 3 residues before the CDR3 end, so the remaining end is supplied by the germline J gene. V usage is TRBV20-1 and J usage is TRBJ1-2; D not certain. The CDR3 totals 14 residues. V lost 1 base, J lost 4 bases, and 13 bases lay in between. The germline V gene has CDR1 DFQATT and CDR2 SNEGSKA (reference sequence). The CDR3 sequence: CSARGLTAPYGYTF. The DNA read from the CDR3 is TGCAGTGCTAGAGGCCTAACCGCTCCCTATGGC.

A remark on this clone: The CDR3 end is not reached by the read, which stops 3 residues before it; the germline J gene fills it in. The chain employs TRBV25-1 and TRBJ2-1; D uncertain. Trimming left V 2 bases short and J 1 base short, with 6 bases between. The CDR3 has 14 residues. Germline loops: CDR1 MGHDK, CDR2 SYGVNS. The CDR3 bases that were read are TGTGCCAGCAGTGAAACTACTTCCTACAATGAG. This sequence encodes CASSETTSYNE. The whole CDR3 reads CASSETTSYNEQFF.

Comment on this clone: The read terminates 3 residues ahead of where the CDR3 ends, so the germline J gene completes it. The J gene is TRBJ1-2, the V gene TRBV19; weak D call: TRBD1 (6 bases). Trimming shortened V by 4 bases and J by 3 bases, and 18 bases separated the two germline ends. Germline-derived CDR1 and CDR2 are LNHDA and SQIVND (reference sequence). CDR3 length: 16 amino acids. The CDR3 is CASSKFTQGWYYGYTF. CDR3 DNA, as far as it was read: TGTGCCAGTAGTAAATTCACGCAGGGGTGGTACTATGGC.

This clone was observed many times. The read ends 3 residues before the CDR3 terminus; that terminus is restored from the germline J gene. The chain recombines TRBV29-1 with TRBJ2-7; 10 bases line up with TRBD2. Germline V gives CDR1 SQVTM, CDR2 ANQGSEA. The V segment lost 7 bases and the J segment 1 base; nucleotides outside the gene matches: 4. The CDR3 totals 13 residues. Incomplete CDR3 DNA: TGCAGCGCCCGGACTAGCGGTTCCTACGAG. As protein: CSARTSGSYE. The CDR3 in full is CSARTSGSYEQYF.

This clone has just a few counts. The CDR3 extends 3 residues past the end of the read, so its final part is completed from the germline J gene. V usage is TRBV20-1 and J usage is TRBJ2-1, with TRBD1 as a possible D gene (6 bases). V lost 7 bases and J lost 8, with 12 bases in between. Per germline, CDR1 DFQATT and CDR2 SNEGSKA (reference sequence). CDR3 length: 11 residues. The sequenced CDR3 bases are TGCAGTGTCCTCAGGGGCGATGAG. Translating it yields CSVLRGDE. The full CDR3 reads CSVLRGDEQFF.

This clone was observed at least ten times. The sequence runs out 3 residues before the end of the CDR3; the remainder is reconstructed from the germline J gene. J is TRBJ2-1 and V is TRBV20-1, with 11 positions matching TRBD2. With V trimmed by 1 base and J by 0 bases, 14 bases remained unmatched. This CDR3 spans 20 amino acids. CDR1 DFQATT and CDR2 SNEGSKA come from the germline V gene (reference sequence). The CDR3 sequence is CSARGRLAGGPLSSYNEQFF. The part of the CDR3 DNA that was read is TGCAGTGCTAGAGGGCGTCTAGCGGGAGGCCCATTAAGCTCCTACAATGAG.

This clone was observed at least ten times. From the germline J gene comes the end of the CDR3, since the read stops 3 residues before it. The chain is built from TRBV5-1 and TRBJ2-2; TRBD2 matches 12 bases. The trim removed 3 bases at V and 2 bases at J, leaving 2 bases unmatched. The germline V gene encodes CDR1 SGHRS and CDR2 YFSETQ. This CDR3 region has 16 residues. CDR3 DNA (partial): TGCGCCAGCAGCTCGGGACTAGCGGGTAACACCGGGGAG. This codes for CASSSGLAGNTGE. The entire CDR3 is CASSSGLAGNTGELFF.

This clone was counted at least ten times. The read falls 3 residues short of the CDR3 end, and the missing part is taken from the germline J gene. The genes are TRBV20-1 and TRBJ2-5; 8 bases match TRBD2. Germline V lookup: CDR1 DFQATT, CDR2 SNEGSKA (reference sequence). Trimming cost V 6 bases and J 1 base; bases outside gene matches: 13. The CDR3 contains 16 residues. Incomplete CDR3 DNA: TGCAGTGCCTCATCCCCGTTCACTAGCGGCCAAGAGACC. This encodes CSASSPFTSGQET. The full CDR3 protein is CSASSPFTSGQETQYF.

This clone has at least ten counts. The covered CDR3 bases are TGTGCTAGTGGTTTGGTATCACGGAGGACAAGGGATCCTGGAAACACC. It is translated as CASGLVSRRTRDPGNT. The CDR3, in full, reads CASGLVSRRTRDPGNTIYF. J is TRBJ1-3 and V is TRBV12-5; maybe TRBD1 (5 bases). The CDR3 goes on 3 residues after the read ends, and that part is filled in from the germline J gene. The CDR3 sequence is 19 residues long. The V end was cut by 0 bases, the J end by 2 bases, with 20 bases between. Germline V gene lookup returns CDR1 LGHNT and CDR2 FRNRAP.

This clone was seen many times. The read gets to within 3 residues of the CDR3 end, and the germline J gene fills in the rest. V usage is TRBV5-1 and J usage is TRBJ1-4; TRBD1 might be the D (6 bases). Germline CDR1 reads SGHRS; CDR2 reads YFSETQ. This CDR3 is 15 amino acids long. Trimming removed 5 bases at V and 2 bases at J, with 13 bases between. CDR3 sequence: CASSPGRGTNEKLFF. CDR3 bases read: TGCGCCAGCAGTCCCGGCAGGGGTACTAATGAAAAA. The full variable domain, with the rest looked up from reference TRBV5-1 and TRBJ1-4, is KAGVTQTPRYLIKTRGQQVTLSCSPISGHRSVSWYQQTPGQGLQFLFEYFSETQRNKGNFPGRFSGRQFSNSRSEMNVSTLELGDSALYLCASSPGRGTNEKLFFGSGTQLSVL.

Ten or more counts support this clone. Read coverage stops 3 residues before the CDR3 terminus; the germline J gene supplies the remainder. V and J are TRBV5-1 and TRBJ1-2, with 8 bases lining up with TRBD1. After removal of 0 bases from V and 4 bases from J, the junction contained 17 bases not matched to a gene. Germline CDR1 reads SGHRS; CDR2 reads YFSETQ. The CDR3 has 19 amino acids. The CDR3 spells CASSLAFGGTGLVIYGYTF. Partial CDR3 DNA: TGCGCCAGCAGCTTGGCGTTCGGTGGGACAGGACTGGTAATCTATGGC.

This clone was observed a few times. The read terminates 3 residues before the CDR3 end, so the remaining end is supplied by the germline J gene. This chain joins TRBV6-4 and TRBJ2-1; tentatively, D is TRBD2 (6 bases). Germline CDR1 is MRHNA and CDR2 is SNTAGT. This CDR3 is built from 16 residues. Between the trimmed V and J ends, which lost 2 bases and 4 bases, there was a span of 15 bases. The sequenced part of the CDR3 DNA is TGTGCCAGCAGTGACAAGGAACCTAGCGCTTACAATGAG. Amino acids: CASSDKEPSAYNE. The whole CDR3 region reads CASSDKEPSAYNEQFF.

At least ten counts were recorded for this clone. CDR3: CASSAKQGYTF. The sequenced part of the CDR3 DNA is TGTGCCAGTAGTGCAAAACAGGGA. J is TRBJ1-2 and V is TRBV19, with D possibly being TRBD1 (6 bases). The sequenced fragment ends 3 residues before the CDR3 boundary, so the rest is inferred from the germline J gene. The V gene's germline CDR1 is LNHDA and CDR2 SQIVND (reference sequence). This CDR3 has 11 amino acids.

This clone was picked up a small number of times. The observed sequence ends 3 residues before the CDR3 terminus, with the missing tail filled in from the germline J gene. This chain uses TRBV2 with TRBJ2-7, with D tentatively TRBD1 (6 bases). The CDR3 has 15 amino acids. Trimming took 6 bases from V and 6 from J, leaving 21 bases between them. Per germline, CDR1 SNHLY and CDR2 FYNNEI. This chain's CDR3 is CASRGTLGTLPEQYF. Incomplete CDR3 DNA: TGTGCCAGCAGGGGAACCCTAGGGACATTGCCCGAG.

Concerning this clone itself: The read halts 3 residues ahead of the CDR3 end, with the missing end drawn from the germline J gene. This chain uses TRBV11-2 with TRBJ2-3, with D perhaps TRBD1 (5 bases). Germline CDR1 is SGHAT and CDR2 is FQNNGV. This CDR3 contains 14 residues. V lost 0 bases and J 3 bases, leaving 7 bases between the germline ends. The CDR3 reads CASSLDPGTDTQYF. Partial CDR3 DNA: TGTGCCAGCAGCTTAGATCCAGGGACAGATACG.

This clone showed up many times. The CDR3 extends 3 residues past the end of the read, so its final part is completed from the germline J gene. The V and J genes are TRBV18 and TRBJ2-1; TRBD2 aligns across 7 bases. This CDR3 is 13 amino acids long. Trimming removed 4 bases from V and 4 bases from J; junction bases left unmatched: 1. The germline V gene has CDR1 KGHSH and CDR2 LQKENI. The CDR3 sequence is CASSQGLYNEQFF. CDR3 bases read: TGTGCCAGCTCACAGGGACTATACAATGAG. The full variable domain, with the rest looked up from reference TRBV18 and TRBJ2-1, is NAGVMQNPRHLVRRRGQEARLRCSPMKGHSHVYWYRQLPEEGLKFMVYLQKENIIDESGMPKERFSAEFPKEGPSILRIQQVVRGDSAAYFCASSQGLYNEQFFGPGTRLTVL.

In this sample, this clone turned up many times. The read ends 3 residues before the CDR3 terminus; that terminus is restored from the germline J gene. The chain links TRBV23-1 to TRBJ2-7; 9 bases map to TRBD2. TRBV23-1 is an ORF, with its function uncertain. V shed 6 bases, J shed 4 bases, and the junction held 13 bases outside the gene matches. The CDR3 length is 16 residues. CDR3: CASSPIVPSGKYEQYF. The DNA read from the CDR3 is TGCGCCAGCAGCCCTATCGTCCCTAGCGGGAAATACGAG.

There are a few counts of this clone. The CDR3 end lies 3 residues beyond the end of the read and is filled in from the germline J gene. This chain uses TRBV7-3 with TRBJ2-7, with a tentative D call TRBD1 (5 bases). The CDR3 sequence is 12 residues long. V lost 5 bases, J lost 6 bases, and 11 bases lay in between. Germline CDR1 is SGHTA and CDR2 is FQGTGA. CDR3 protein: CASSPGNAEQYF. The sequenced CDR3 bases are TGTGCCAGCAGCCCAGGGAATGCCGAG. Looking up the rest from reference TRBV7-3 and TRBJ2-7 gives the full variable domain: GAGVSQTPSNKVTEKGKYVELRCDPISGHTALYWYRQSLGQGPEFLIYFQGTGAADDSGLPNDRFFAVRPEGSVSTLKIQRTERGDSAVYLCASSPGNAEQYFGPGTRLTVT.

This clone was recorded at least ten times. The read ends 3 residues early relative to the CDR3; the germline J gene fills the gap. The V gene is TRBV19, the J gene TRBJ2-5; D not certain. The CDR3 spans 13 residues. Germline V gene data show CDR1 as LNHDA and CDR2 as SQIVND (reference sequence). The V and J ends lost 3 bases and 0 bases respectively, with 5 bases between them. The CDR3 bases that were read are TGTGCCAGTAGTATGCGGAACCAAGAGACC. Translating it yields CASSMRNQET. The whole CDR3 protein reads CASSMRNQETQYF.

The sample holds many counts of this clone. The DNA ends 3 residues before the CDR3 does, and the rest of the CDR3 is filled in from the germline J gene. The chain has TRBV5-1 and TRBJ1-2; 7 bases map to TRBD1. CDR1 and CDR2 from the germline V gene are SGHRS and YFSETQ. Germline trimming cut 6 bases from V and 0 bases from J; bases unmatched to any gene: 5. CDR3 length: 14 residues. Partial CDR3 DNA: TGCGCCAGCAACCGGGACAGTTCTAACTATGGC. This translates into CASNRDSSNYG. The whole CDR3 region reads CASNRDSSNYGYTF.

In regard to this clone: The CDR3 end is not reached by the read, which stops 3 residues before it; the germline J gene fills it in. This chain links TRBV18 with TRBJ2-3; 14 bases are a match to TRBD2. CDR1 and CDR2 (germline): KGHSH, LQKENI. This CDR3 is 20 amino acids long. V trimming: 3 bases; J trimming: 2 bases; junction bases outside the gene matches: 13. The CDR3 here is CASSPATSGRANGATDTQYF. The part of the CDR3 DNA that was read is TGTGCCAGCTCACCTGCGACTAGCGGGAGGGCCAACGGCGCCACAGATACG.

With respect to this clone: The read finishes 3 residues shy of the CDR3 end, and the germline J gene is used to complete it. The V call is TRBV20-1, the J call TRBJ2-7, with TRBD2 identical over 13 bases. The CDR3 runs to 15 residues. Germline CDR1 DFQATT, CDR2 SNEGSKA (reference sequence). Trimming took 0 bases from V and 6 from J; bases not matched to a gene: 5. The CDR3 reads CSARDTSGRASEQYF. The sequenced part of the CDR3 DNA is TGCAGTGCTAGAGATACTAGCGGGAGGGCCTCCGAG.